A single sample is the source of the 29 T cell receptor beta chains below, sequenced in a study of blood T cell repertoires in COVID-19. Here immunoSEQ multiplex PCR was the method, and the copy in TCRdb shows in-frame clones only, minus some. The data hold 150,000 to 200,000 clones, with approximately 86% observed a single time. What was sequenced was PBMCs or T cells enriched from blood (not recorded which). All receptors come from a woman in her forties in a cohort exposed to, infected with or recovered from COVID-19 (not recorded which).

The chain carries TRBV3-1 (or the pseudogene TRBV3-2) and TRBJ2-5; TRBD2 might be the D (5 bases). Trimming stripped 2 bases from V and 5 bases from J, with 21 bases between. This CDR3 is 17 amino acids long. Germline V gene data show CDR1 as LGHDT and CDR2 as YNNKEL (reference sequence). The CDR3 sequence: CASSQTRTAARLETQYF. CDR3 in DNA: TGTGCCAGCAGCCAAACTAGGACGGCAGCCAGGTTGGAGACCCAGTACTTC.

This chain connects TRBV29-1 to TRBJ1-1; D gene uncertain. There are 12 residues in the CDR3. Trimming cost V 7 bases and J 8 bases, with 17 bases left between them. Germline loops: CDR1 SQVTM, CDR2 ANQGSEA. This chain's CDR3 is CSAPNLSGEAFF. The CDR3 DNA reads TGCAGCGCCCCTAATCTTTCCGGGGAAGCTTTCTTT.

CDR3 DNA: TGTGCCAGCAGCCCGGACAGGGCCCAACGTTCTTGGTATGGCTACACCTTC. Translating gives CASSPDRAQRSWYGYTF. The rearrangement uses TRBV27 and TRBJ1-2; 8 bases fit TRBD1. CDR1 and CDR2 from the germline V gene are MNHEY and SMNVEV (reference sequence). Trimming cost V 6 bases and J 5 bases; bases outside gene matches: 17. The CDR3 loop spans 17 amino acids.

V gene TRBV19 combines with J gene TRBJ1-1; D gene unclear. V was clipped by 3 bases and J by 1 base, with 6 bases between them. The CDR3 length is 13 residues. CDR1 is LNHDA, CDR2 SQIVND, per germline (reference sequence). CDR3 DNA: TGTGCCAGTAGTATCTGGAGGAACACTGAAGCTTTCTTT. Translated: CASSIWRNTEAFF.

This chain connects TRBV12-3 or TRBV12-4 to TRBJ2-5; 7 nucleotides line up with TRBD1. The CDR3 totals 13 residues. V gave up 6 bases and J gave up 4 bases; unmatched junction bases: 5. In DNA, the CDR3 is TGTGCCAGCAGCCGAGGACAGGCAGAGACCCAGTACTTC. Its translation: CASSRGQAETQYF.

This clone has a handful of counts. This chain's CDR3 is CASSRQTNTGELFF. DNA for the CDR3: TGTGCCAGCAGTAGACAGACGAACACCGGGGAGCTGTTTTTT. The chain combines TRBV2 with TRBJ2-2, with D possibly TRBD1 on 5 matching bases. Germline V lookup: CDR1 SNHLY, CDR2 FYNNEI. The CDR3 totals 14 residues. The V and J ends lost 5 bases and 0 bases respectively, with 7 bases between them.

This chain links TRBV11-3 with TRBJ1-1; D not resolved. The CDR3 runs 15 residues. Germline V gene data show CDR1 as SGHNT and CDR2 as YENEEA. V lost 1 base, J lost 3 bases, and 12 bases lay in between. This chain's CDR3 is CASSLGLRADTEAFF. Written as DNA, the CDR3 is TGTGCCAGCAGCTTAGGGCTGAGGGCGGACACTGAAGCTTTCTTT.

The V and J genes are TRBV10-2 and TRBJ2-4; TRBD1 agrees at 8 bases. This CDR3 is built from 15 residues. From germline, CDR1 is WSHSY and CDR2 SAAADI. J lost 1 base, V lost 7 bases, and 6 bases had no gene match. CDR3 residues: CASKSDRDAKNIQYF. The CDR3 nucleotides are TGCGCCAGCAAATCGGACAGGGATGCCAAAAACATTCAGTACTTC.

This rearrangement joins TRBV3-1 (or the pseudogene TRBV3-2) to TRBJ1-2; D possibly corresponds to TRBD1 (5 bases). Trimming removed 1 base from V and 5 bases from J, with 11 bases in between. The CDR3 length is 14 residues. Germline V CDR1 and CDR2: LGHDT, YNNKEL (reference sequence). CDR3 in DNA: TGTGCCAGCAGCCAAGGGGGCAGGATATATGGCTACACCTTC. Its translation: CASSQGGRIYGYTF.

The V gene is TRBV11-2, the J gene TRBJ2-2; maybe TRBD1 (6 bases). Germline CDR1 is SGHAT and CDR2 is FQNNGV. CDR3 length: 16 amino acids. The V gene lost 5 bases and the J gene lost 6 bases, with 19 bases spanning the gap. CDR3 protein: CASSHYRVPEPGELFF. The DNA for the CDR3 is TGTGCCAGCAGCCACTACAGGGTACCCGAGCCCGGGGAGCTGTTTTTT.

V and J are TRBV11-2 and TRBJ1-6, with TRBD1 matching 10 bases. The CDR3 is 15 amino acids. CDR1 is SGHAT and CDR2 is FQNNGV in the germline V gene. The trim removed 5 bases at V and 10 bases at J, leaving 8 bases unmatched. CDR3 coding DNA: TGTGCCAGCAGCACCGACCGGGACAGGGGCTCACCCCTCCACTTT. Protein sequence: CASSTDRDRGSPLHF.

The rearrangement links TRBV24-1 to TRBJ2-2; TRBD1 matches 7 bases. Trimming removed 3 bases from V and 3 bases from J; junction bases left unmatched: 6. The CDR3 has 16 residues. Germline CDR1 and CDR2: KGHDR and SFDVKD. CDR3 nucleotides: TGTGCCACCAGTGATAATGACAGGGCATACACCGGGGAGCTGTTTTTT. It is translated as CATSDNDRAYTGELFF.

This clone showed up just a few times. The chain employs TRBV4-1 and TRBJ1-2; no firm D call. The CDR3 has 14 amino acids. The V gene's germline CDR1 is MGHRA and CDR2 YSYEKL. With 1 base removed from V and 3 bases from J, the gap between germline ends came to 9 bases. CDR3 protein: CASSQAKGDYGYTF. The CDR3 bases are TGCGCCAGCAGCCAAGCAAAGGGAGACTATGGCTACACCTTC.

V usage is TRBV6-4 and J usage is TRBJ2-1; 9 bases line up with TRBD1. Germline CDR1 reads MRHNA; CDR2 reads SNTAGT. CDR3 length: 15 amino acids. V lost 5 bases, J lost 7 bases, and 9 bases stayed unmatched. CDR3 sequence: CASSTHRGRGNEQFF. CDR3 nucleotide sequence: TGTGCCAGCAGTACTCACAGGGGGCGCGGTAATGAGCAGTTCTTC.

A few counts support this clone. The rearrangement links TRBV7-9 to TRBJ1-1; no clear D. CDR3 length: 11 residues. Trimming took 6 bases from V and 4 from J, leaving 6 bases between them. Germline loops: CDR1 SEHNR, CDR2 FQNEAQ (reference sequence). For the CDR3, the DNA is TGTGCCAGCAGGGCGGGCACTGAAGCTTTCTTT. Translated: CASRAGTEAFF.

The chain couples TRBV5-1 to TRBJ1-2, with 7 bases lining up with TRBD1. Germline-derived CDR1 and CDR2 are SGHRS and YFSETQ. The V segment lost 2 bases and the J segment 0 bases; nucleotides outside the gene matches: 7. This CDR3 has 16 residues. The CDR3 here is CASSLFTGTANYGYTF. The CDR3 DNA is TGCGCCAGCAGCTTATTTACCGGGACAGCTAACTATGGCTACACCTTC.

The chain is built from TRBV7-9 and TRBJ1-2; a possible D gene is TRBD1 (5 bases). This CDR3 is 15 amino acids long. Trimming cost V 6 bases and J 4 bases, with 18 bases left between them. Germline loops: CDR1 SEHNR, CDR2 FQNEAQ (reference sequence). CDR3 nucleotide sequence: TGTGCCAGCAGTTCGCTCGGGGGGACCCTCTATGGCTACACCTTC. Translated: CASSSLGGTLYGYTF.

The genes are TRBV19 and TRBJ2-7; 7 nucleotides match TRBD1. The CDR3 is 13 amino acids. The trim removed 6 bases at V and 2 bases at J, leaving 4 bases unmatched. Germline V gene lookup returns CDR1 LNHDA and CDR2 SQIVND (reference sequence). The CDR3 protein is CASRPGTAYEQYF. CDR3 nucleotides: TGTGCCAGTAGACCGGGGACAGCCTACGAGCAGTACTTC.

The chain has TRBV25-1 and TRBJ1-6; 7 nucleotides align to TRBD1. CDR1 MGHDK and CDR2 SYGVNS come from the germline V gene. The CDR3 loop spans 14 amino acids. The V and J ends lost 8 bases and 10 bases, in that order; junction bases with no gene match: 11. The CDR3 DNA reads TGTGCCAGCCGACAAGACAGGGTGGAGTCACCCCTCCACTTT. Translating gives CASRQDRVESPLHF.

This clone has more than one count but fewer than ten. The J gene is TRBJ2-3, the V gene TRBV12-3 or TRBV12-4; the D is unclear. With 6 bases removed from V and 2 bases from J, the gap between germline ends came to 9 bases. The CDR3 totals 13 residues. CDR3 nucleotide sequence: TGTGCCAGCAGCTTTATTTCCACAGATACGCAGTATTTT. Translation: CASSFISTDTQYF.

V usage is TRBV11-2 and J usage is TRBJ2-1; 8 bases line up with TRBD1. Trimming removed 8 bases from V and 3 bases from J; junction bases left unmatched: 12. Germline V gene data show CDR1 as SGHAT and CDR2 as FQNNGV. The CDR3 has 16 residues. Written as DNA, the CDR3 is TGTGCCAGCCTAAGCAGGGGGCGAGTCGGCTACAATGAGCAGTTCTTC. The encoded protein is CASLSRGRVGYNEQFF.

V usage is TRBV5-1 and J usage is TRBJ1-1, with 7 bases that match TRBD1. CDR3 length: 16 residues. The trim removed 3 bases at V and 0 bases at J, leaving 8 bases unmatched. Germline CDR1 is SGHRS and CDR2 is YFSETQ. In nucleotides, the CDR3 is TGCGCCAGCAGCTGGGGCCTGGGACAGCTGAACACTGAAGCTTTCTTT. This sequence encodes CASSWGLGQLNTEAFF.

This sequence joins TRBV7-9 and TRBJ2-2, with D maybe TRBD1 (6 bases). The CDR3 loop spans 15 amino acids. Germline CDR1 is SEHNR and CDR2 is FQNEAQ (reference sequence). Trimming took off 3 bases at V and 1 base at J, with 9 bases between the two ends. CDR3 sequence: CASSFRQVNTGELFF. In DNA form, the CDR3 reads TGTGCCAGCAGCTTCCGACAGGTGAACACCGGGGAGCTGTTTTTT.

The chain couples TRBV6-5 to TRBJ2-2, with 8 positions matching TRBD2. Germline values: CDR1 MNHEY, CDR2 SVGAGI. This CDR3 is built from 14 residues. Trimming removed 10 bases from V and 6 bases from J; junction bases left unmatched: 10. CDR3 sequence (DNA): TGTGCCATCGGGGGGGTCCTAGGCGCCGGGGAGCTGTTTTTT. It encodes CAIGGVLGAGELFF.

With regard to this clone: This same CDR3 is encoded by further DNA sequences in the sample. This chain uses TRBV9 with TRBJ2-5; TRBD2 might be the D (6 bases). The V and J ends lost 3 bases and 4 bases respectively, with 7 bases between them. Germline assignment: CDR1 SGDLS and CDR2 YYNGEE. The CDR3 totals 12 residues. CDR3 bases: TGTGCCAGCAGCGCCGGGGGAGAGACCCAGTACTTC. Amino acid sequence: CASSAGGETQYF.

The V call is TRBV19, the J call TRBJ1-6; D uncertain. Trimming pared 6 bases from V and 10 bases from J, leaving 4 bases between. The CDR3 runs to 10 residues. Per germline, CDR1 LNHDA and CDR2 SQIVND (reference sequence). CDR3 protein: CASSPSPLHF. CDR3 bases: TGTGCCAGTAGCCCGTCACCCCTCCACTTT. Drawing the rest from reference TRBV19 and TRBJ1-6, the complete variable domain is DGGITQSPKYLFRKEGQNVTLSCEQNLNHDAMYWYRQDPGQGLRLIYYSQIVNDFQKGDIAEGYSVSREKKESFPLTVTSAQKNPTAFYLCASSPSPLHFGNGTRLTVT.

This chain connects TRBV2 to TRBJ2-7; TRBD2 aligns across 10 bases. Germline values: CDR1 SNHLY, CDR2 FYNNEI. The CDR3 runs 15 residues. J was trimmed by 6 bases and V by 2 bases; bases with no gene match: 7. CDR3 DNA sequence: TGTGCCAGCAGTGAATTAAGCGGGACTAGCGCCGAGCAGTACTTC. This gives the protein CASSELSGTSAEQYF. The entire variable domain, with the rest obtained from reference TRBV2 and TRBJ2-7, is as follows: EPEVTQTPSHQVTQMGQEVILRCVPISNHLYFYWYRQILGQKVEFLVSFYNNEISEKSEIFDDQFSVERPDGSNFTLKIRSTKLEDSAMYFCASSELSGTSAEQYFGPGTRLTVT.

CDR3 nucleotides: TGTGCCAGCAGCTACAGACTAGCGGGGGGAGCCGGGGAGCTGTTTTTT. Protein: CASSYRLAGGAGELFF. The chain is built from TRBV11-1 and TRBJ2-2; 13 bases align to TRBD2. CDR1 and CDR2 (germline): SGHAT, FQDESV (reference sequence). The CDR3 spans 16 residues. J gave up 6 bases and V 4 bases, and 5 bases lay outside the gene matches.

The chain uses TRBV29-1 and TRBJ1-1; tentative D call: TRBD1 (5 bases). V lost 5 bases, J lost 6 bases, and 10 bases lay in between. The CDR3 sequence is 11 residues long. The germline CDR1 and CDR2 sequences are SQVTM and ANQGSEA. CDR3 amino acids: CSVRKGAEAFF. DNA of the CDR3: TGCAGCGTTCGGAAAGGGGCTGAAGCTTTCTTT. The full variable domain, rest sourced from reference TRBV29-1 and TRBJ1-1, is SAVISQKPSRDICQRGTSLTIQCQVDSQVTMMFWYRQQPGQSLTLIATANQGSEATYESGFVIDKFPISRPNLTFSTLTVSNMSPEDSSIYLCSVRKGAEAFFGQGTRLTVV.